A selection of T cell receptor beta chains follows, all from one sample in a study of blood T cell repertoires in COVID-19. Data came from immunoSEQ multiplex PCR; TCRdb stores just in-frame clones and leaves some out. The table includes approximately 110,000 clones, approximately 81% detected once. Sequencing was performed on peripheral blood. The receptors originated from a man aged 35-49 years with acute or convalescent COVID-19. The CDR3 runs from the conserved cysteine through the conserved F or W. Fields, in order: D gene, J gene, V gene, CDR3 protein. D genes are given only for firm matches.

TRBD1 | TRBJ2-1 | TRBV28 | CASSTGQGPNNEQFF
TRBD2 | TRBJ2-1 | TRBV5-1 | CASSPPGLGHEQFF
TRBD1 | TRBJ2-1 | TRBV14 | CASRRQGASNEQFF
TRBD1 | TRBJ2-1 | TRBV4-2 | CASSQDSLQGANEQFF
- | TRBJ1-5 | TRBV5-6 | CASSSGFGEYNQPQHF
- | TRBJ1-5 | TRBV19 | CASTPRWQSNQPQHF
- | TRBJ2-1 | TRBV5-4 | CASSLVVRSLSYNEQFF
- | TRBJ2-1 | TRBV18 | CASSKESYNEQFF
TRBD1 | TRBJ2-7 | TRBV10-3 | CAISRGPGTGGDEQYF
TRBD1 | TRBJ2-1 | TRBV28 | CASNSGQGFNEQFF
- | TRBJ1-4 | TRBV30 | CAWSGYITTNEKLFF
- | TRBJ1-5 | TRBV6-5 | CASRAQGSNQPQHF
- | TRBJ2-5 | TRBV18 | CASSPLDSQETQYF
- | TRBJ1-1 | TRBV7-9 | CASSAQDKFAFF
TRBD1 | TRBJ1-5 | TRBV7-2 | CASSSTGTGVISNQPQHF
TRBD1 | TRBJ1-1 | TRBV3-1/TRBV3-2 | CASRAQGGTEAFF
TRBD1 | TRBJ2-7 | TRBV6-5 | CASRTGTGGAYEQYF
TRBD1 | TRBJ2-1 | TRBV19 | CASSILAGGHEQFF
TRBD1 | TRBJ2-7 | TRBV3-1/TRBV3-2 | CASSEYRGYEQYF
- | TRBJ1-6 | TRBV7-2 | CASSRGGYNSPLHF
TRBD2 | TRBJ2-2 | TRBV19 | CASSMGLADTGELFF
- | TRBJ2-2 | TRBV7-9 | CASSLVAGAGELFF
- | TRBJ2-5 | TRBV19 | CASSRKAGSGFSETQYF
TRBD2 | TRBJ2-5 | TRBV3-1/TRBV3-2 | CASSSPPRGGLETQYF
- | TRBJ2-3 | TRBV29-1 | CSVAPSGTDTQYF
TRBD1 | TRBJ2-1 | TRBV11-2 | CASSLDRGPVFEQFF
TRBD1 | TRBJ2-3 | TRBV10-3 | CAISEGQGGSFTQYF
TRBD2 | TRBJ2-1 | TRBV2 | CASTSGYNEQFF
- | TRBJ1-1 | TRBV18 | CASSPGGGFEAFF
TRBD1 | TRBJ2-1 | TRBV6-1 | CASSGAGTGPYNEQFF
- | TRBJ2-3 | TRBV18 | CASSPTNSPSDTQYF
- | TRBJ2-5 | TRBV5-1 | CASSVSGVKETQYF
- | TRBJ2-5 | TRBV11-3 | CASSSGAPLQETQYF
- | TRBJ2-2 | TRBV4-1 | CASSQEWRDRGTGELFF
TRBD1 | TRBJ1-2 | TRBV19 | CAARDRGNYGYTF
- | TRBJ1-6 | TRBV7-9 | CASSSQGRESPLHF
TRBD2 | TRBJ2-1 | TRBV4-1 | CASSPGLALSPKQFF
- | TRBJ2-5 | TRBV19 | CASSIDDSGRWETQYF
- | TRBJ2-3 | TRBV18 | CASSPVASTDTQYF
- | TRBJ2-1 | TRBV5-1 | CASRPLLRSSYNEQFF
TRBD1 | TRBJ2-5 | TRBV24-1 | CATSDHRDSQETQYF
TRBD2 | TRBJ2-1 | TRBV10-2 | CASTSEVAGVNEQFF
- | TRBJ1-4 | TRBV4-3 | CASSQRGMVTNEKLFF
- | TRBJ2-1 | TRBV5-1 | CASSRDNPYNEQFF